One sample yielded the 3 T cell receptor beta chains listed below, sequenced in a study of spatial heterogeneity in lung cancer. Whole-study results and caveats: The study found that expanded intratumoral alpha and beta TCR counts tracked tumor mutation counts.

MiXCR was run by TCRdb on the 5' RACE reads, yielding one entry per CDR3 protein. The data hold over 25,000 distinct CDR3 sequences, with 7% to 7.5% observed a single time. Regarding time point: sample taken at primary tumor resection. These receptors' antigens are unknown. Sequencing was performed on lung tumor tissue, taken at surgery. These receptors all stem from a male donor with early-stage non-small cell lung cancer.

This clonotype appeared many times. The rearrangement joins TRBV12-3 or TRBV12-4 to TRBJ1-6, with D possibly being TRBD1 (5 bases). V was cut by 7 bases and J by 10 bases, with 11 bases left in between. This CDR3 spans 12 amino acids. Here the CDR3 reads CASTRDLSPLHF. Here the CDR3 DNA reads TGTGCCAGCACCCGGGACCTATCACCCCTCCACTTT.

This clonotype has a handful of counts. A read error may account for a junction end that differs from germline. V is TRBV3-1 and J is TRBJ2-1; maybe TRBD2 (6 bases). This CDR3 is 15 amino acids long. Per germline, CDR1 LGHDT and CDR2 YNNKEL (reference sequence). The CDR3 sequence: CASNQRAGGINEQFF. The CDR3 region has the DNA TGTGCCAGCAACCAAAGAGCCGGGGGAATCAATGAGCAGTTCTTC.

The V and J genes are TRBV20-1 and TRBJ2-1; the match to TRBD2 covers 7 bases. This CDR3 has 15 residues. Germline CDR1 DFQATT, CDR2 SNEGSKA (reference sequence). V trimming: 3 bases; J trimming: 3 bases; junction bases outside the gene matches: 8. The CDR3 DNA reads as TGCAGTGCTAGTAGTCTGGTAGCGGGCTACAATGAGCAGTTCTTC. Translating it yields CSASSLVAGYNEQFF.